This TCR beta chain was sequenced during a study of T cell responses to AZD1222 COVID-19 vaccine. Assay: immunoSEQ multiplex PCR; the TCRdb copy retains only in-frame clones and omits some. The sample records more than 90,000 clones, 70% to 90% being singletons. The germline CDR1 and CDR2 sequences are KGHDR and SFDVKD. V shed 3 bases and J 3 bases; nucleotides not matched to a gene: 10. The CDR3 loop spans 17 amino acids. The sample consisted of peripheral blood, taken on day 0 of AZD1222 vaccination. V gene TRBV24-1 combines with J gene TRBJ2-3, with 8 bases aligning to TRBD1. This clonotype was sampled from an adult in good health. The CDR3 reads CATSDLGQGAGTDTQYF. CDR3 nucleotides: TGTGCCACCAGTGATCTAGGACAGGGTGCGGGGACAGATACGCAGTATTTT.